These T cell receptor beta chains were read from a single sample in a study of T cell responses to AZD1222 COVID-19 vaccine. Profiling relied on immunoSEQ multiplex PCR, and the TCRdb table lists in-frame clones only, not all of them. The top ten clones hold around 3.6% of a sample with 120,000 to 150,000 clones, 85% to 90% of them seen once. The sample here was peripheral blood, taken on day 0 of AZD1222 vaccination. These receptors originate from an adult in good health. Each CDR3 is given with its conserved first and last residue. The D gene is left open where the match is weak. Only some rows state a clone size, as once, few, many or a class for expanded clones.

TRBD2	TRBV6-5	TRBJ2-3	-	TGTGCCAGCAGATCCCCTAGCGGGAGCTCAGATACGCAGTATTTT	CASRSPSGSSDTQYF
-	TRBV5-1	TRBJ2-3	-	TGCGCCAGCAGCTTGGCCGGGGGTGGAAGCACAGATACGCAGTATTTT	CASSLAGGGSTDTQYF
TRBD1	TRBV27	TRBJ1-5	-	TGTGCCAGCCCTGGGACAGATCCGAATCAGCCCCAGCATTTT	CASPGTDPNQPQHF
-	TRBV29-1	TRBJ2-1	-	TGCAGCGTTAGTCGGGGAACCGACAATGAGCAGTTCTTC	CSVSRGTDNEQFF
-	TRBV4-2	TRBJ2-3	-	TGTGCCAGCAGCCAAGATGGAGGCAGGGAGGCAGATACGCAGTATTTT	CASSQDGGREADTQYF
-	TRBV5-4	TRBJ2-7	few	TGTGCCAGCTCCCTCGACATCCAGGTAAACGAGCAGTACTTC	CASSLDIQVNEQYF
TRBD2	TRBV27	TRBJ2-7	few	TGTGCCAGCAGTTTGGTAGCGGGAGCGGTGTCCTACGAGCAGTACTTC	CASSLVAGAVSYEQYF
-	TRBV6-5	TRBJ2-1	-	TGTGCCAGCAGTTTAAACTACAATGAGCAGTTCTTC	CASSLNYNEQFF
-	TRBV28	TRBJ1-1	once	TGTGCCAGCAGTTTACCGGGAGAAGCTTTCTTT	CASSLPGEAFF
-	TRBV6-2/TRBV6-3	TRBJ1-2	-	TGTGCCAGCAGTTACATGAACTATGGCTACACCTTC	CASSYMNYGYTF
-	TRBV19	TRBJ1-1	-	TGTGCCAGCAGGCGGGAGGGACACCAAAACACTGAAGCTTTCTTT	CASRREGHQNTEAFF
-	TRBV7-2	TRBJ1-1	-	TGTGCCAGCAGCTTAGGAAACAGTATTCCGGGCACTGAAGCTTTCTTT	CASSLGNSIPGTEAFF
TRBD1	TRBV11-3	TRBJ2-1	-	TGTGCCAGCAGCACGGCCGGACAGGGGCCAGCTGAGCAGTTCTTC	CASSTAGQGPAEQFF
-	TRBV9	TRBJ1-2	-	TGTGCCAGCAGCTTCCGGGGTCCTTCCTATGGCTACACCTTC	CASSFRGPSYGYTF
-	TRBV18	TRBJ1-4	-	TGTGCCAGCTCACGACAGGACTGGAATGAAAAACTGTTTTTT	CASSRQDWNEKLFF
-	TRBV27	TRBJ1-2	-	TGTGCCAGCAGTAATCTCGGGAGCTATGGCTACACCTTC	CASSNLGSYGYTF
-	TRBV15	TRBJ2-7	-	TGTGCCACCAGCAGAGAACGTGACCCCCTCTACGAGCAGTACTTC	CATSRERDPLYEQYF
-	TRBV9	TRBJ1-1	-	TGTGCCAGCAGTCGCGGGACACTGAACACTGAAGCTTTCTTT	CASSRGTLNTEAFF
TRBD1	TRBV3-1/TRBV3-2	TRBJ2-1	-	TGTGCCAGCAGACAGGGGAATGAGCAGTTCTTC	CASRQGNEQFF
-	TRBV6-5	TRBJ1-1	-	TGTGCCACCTGTTGGGGGTGGGACACTGAAGCTTTCTTT	CATCWGWDTEAFF
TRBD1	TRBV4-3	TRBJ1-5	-	TGCGCCAGCAGCCAAGATTTGGACAGGGCGACCCCTCATCAGCCCCAGCATTTT	CASSQDLDRATPHQPQHF
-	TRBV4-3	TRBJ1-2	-	TGCGCCAGCAGCCAAGACATACTGGGGGGGGCATATGGCTACACCTTC	CASSQDILGGAYGYTF
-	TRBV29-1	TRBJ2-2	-	TGCTCCGTACGTCAGGGGCTCAACACCGGGGAGCTGTTTTTT	CSVRQGLNTGELFF
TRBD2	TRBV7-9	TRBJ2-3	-	TGTGCCTTTGACGTTGGACTAGTGACAGATACGCAGTATTTT	CAFDVGLVTDTQYF
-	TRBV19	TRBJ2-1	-	TGTGCCAGTAGTATGGAACTAACGTCCTACAATGAGCAGTTCTTC	CASSMELTSYNEQFF
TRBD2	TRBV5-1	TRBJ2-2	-	TGCGCCAGCAGCTTTTCTAGCGGGAACACCGGGGAGCTGTTTTTT	CASSFSSGNTGELFF
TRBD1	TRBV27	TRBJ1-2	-	TGTGCCAGCAGTTTTGGCGGAGGGGGCAATGGCTACACCTTC	CASSFGGGGNGYTF
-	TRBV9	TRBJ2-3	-	TGTGCCAGCAGCGTTCAGGGCTCCGCAGATACGCAGTATTTT	CASSVQGSADTQYF
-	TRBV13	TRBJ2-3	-	TGTGCCAGCACTTCAAACGGGGGACTAGATACGCAGTATTTT	CASTSNGGLDTQYF
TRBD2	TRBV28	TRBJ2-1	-	TGTGCCAGCAGCTCACTAGCGGGAGGGCCGCAAGGGTACAATGAGCAGTTCTTC	CASSSLAGGPQGYNEQFF
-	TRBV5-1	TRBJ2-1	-	TGCGCCAGCACAGTGGGGACCTACAATGAGCAGTTCTTC	CASTVGTYNEQFF
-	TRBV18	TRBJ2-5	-	TGTGCCAGCTCACCACTGGAGGGTATTACGGAAGAGACCCAGTACTTC	CASSPLEGITEETQYF
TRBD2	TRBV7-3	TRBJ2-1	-	TGTGCCAGCAGCTCCTCGACTAGCCGAAGCTCCTACAATGAGCAGTTCTTC	CASSSSTSRSSYNEQFF
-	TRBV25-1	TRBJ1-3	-	TGTGCCAGCAGGGACGGGTACTCTGGAAACACCATATATTTT	CASRDGYSGNTIYF
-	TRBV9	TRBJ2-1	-	TGTGCCAGCGGCGGACCCATTAGGAATGCGCAGTTCTTC	CASGGPIRNAQFF
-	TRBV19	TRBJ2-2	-	TGTGCCAGTAGTATACGTCAACCCGGAGGGACCGGGGAGCTGTTTTTT	CASSIRQPGGTGELFF
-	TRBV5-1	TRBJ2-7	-	TGCGCCAGCAGTGCGGGACAATCCTACGAGCAGTACTTC	CASSAGQSYEQYF
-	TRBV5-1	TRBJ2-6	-	TGCGCCAGCAGCTTGGGTCAGGGCTCTGGGGCCAACGTCCTGACTTTC	CASSLGQGSGANVLTF
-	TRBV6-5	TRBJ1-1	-	TGTGCCAGCAGTTCTAGGGTGACTGAAGCTTTCTTT	CASSSRVTEAFF
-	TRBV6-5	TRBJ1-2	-	TGTGCCAGCAGTTACGAACCGGGACGGTATGGCTACACCTTC	CASSYEPGRYGYTF
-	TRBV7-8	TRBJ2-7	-	TGTGCCAGCAGCTCCGAAGATGGCCTTTACGAGCAGTACTTC	CASSSEDGLYEQYF
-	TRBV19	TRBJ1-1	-	TGTGCCAGTAGCCCTTCCCCCCCATCGGGAGCTTTCTTT	CASSPSPPSGAFF
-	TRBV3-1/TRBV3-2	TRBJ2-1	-	TGTGCCAGCAGCCCACTACACTATTTTCCCTACAATGAGCAGTTCTTC	CASSPLHYFPYNEQFF
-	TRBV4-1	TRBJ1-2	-	TGCGCCAGCAGCCAAGACGACAGCACCTATGGCTACACCTTC	CASSQDDSTYGYTF
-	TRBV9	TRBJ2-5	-	TGTGCCAGCAGCGTAGATCCAGGGCAAGAGACCCAGTACTTC	CASSVDPGQETQYF
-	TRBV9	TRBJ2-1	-	TGTGCCAGCAGCGTCACGGCCACCTACAATGAGCAGTTCTTC	CASSVTATYNEQFF
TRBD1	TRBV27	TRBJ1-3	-	TGTGCCAGCAGTACTCTTTCAATCCCGGGACAGGGGTTGGGAAACACCATATATTTT	CASSTLSIPGQGLGNTIYF
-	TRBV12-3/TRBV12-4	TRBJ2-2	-	TGTGCCAGCATTTTAGGAGGGACCGGGGAGCTGTTTTTT	CASILGGTGELFF
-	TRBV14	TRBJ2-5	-	TGTGCCAGCAGCCCCCGGATCCAGCAAGAGACCCAGTACTTC	CASSPRIQQETQYF
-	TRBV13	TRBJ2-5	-	TGTGCCAGCAGCTTAGAGGACCAAGAGACCCAGTACTTC	CASSLEDQETQYF